These T cell receptor beta chains were read from a single sample in a study of molecular identifiers for immune sequencing clone quantification. TCRdb independently ran MiXCR on the PCR reads; one entry per CDR3 protein. The data hold fewer than 25,000 distinct CDR3 sequences, with 17% observed a single time. The specimen sequenced was naive CD8+ T cells from blood, with Jurkat cell RNA spiked in. All receptors derive from a human donor in good health. Some libraries in this study had Jurkat cell RNA spiked in. Each CDR3 is given with its conserved first and last residue. A D gene is named only where the DNA matches it firmly. Part of the rows lack a size; the others show once, few, many or a class for expanded clones.

J gene: TRBJ2-7; D gene: TRBD1; clone size: many; V gene: TRBV27; CDR3 protein: CASSLKDRGYEQYF; CDR3 DNA: TGTGCCAGCAGTTTGAAGGACAGGGGTTACGAGCAGTACTTC
J gene: TRBJ1-4; D gene: NA; clone size: many; V gene: TRBV11-2; CDR3 protein: CASSWTPASANEKLFF; CDR3 DNA: TGTGCCAGCAGTTGGACACCGGCGTCTGCTAATGAAAAACTGTTTTTT
J gene: TRBJ2-7; D gene: TRBD1; clone size: once; V gene: TRBV29-1; CDR3 protein: CSVPVGTGFYEQYF; CDR3 DNA: TGCAGCGTGCCCGTTGGGACAGGGTTCTACGAGCAGTACTTC
J gene: TRBJ1-5; D gene: NA; clone size: many; V gene: TRBV6-1; CDR3 protein: CASSFGGFGQPQHF; CDR3 DNA: TGTGCCAGCAGTTTCGGGGGCTTTGGTCAGCCCCAGCATTTT
J gene: TRBJ1-5; D gene: NA; clone size: few; V gene: TRBV4-2; CDR3 protein: CASSQDLGDRNQPQHF; CDR3 DNA: TGTGCCAGCAGCCAAGATCTGGGGGATCGCAATCAGCCCCAGCATTTT
J gene: TRBJ2-7; D gene: NA; clone size: many; V gene: TRBV6-2/TRBV6-3; CDR3 protein: CASSYGTDYEQYF; CDR3 DNA: TGTGCCAGCAGTTACGGGACGGACTACGAGCAGTACTTC
J gene: TRBJ1-1; D gene: NA; clone size: many; V gene: TRBV27; CDR3 protein: CASSLLGSNTEAFF; CDR3 DNA: TGTGCCAGCAGTTTATTAGGGTCCAACACTGAAGCTTTCTTT
J gene: TRBJ1-5; D gene: NA; clone size: many; V gene: TRBV3-1; CDR3 protein: CASSQGSNQPQHF; CDR3 DNA: TGTGCCAGCAGCCAAGGAAGCAATCAGCCCCAGCATTTT
J gene: TRBJ2-5; D gene: NA; clone size: medium-sized; V gene: TRBV4-1; CDR3 protein: CASSQGGGRETQYF; CDR3 DNA: TGCGCCAGCAGCCAAGGTGGCGGCAGGGAGACCCAGTACTTC
J gene: TRBJ1-1; D gene: TRBD1; clone size: many; V gene: TRBV6-2/TRBV6-3; CDR3 protein: CASSRTGGVEAFF; CDR3 DNA: TGTGCCAGCAGTCGGACAGGGGGCGTTGAAGCTTTCTTT
J gene: TRBJ1-2; D gene: NA; clone size: medium-sized; V gene: TRBV7-9; CDR3 protein: CASNPPAGAHYGYTF; CDR3 DNA: TGTGCCAGCAACCCCCCGGCCGGGGCCCACTATGGCTACACCTTC
J gene: TRBJ1-5; D gene: NA; clone size: many; V gene: TRBV6-2/TRBV6-3; CDR3 protein: CASSWTSNQPQHF; CDR3 DNA: TGTGCCAGCAGCTGGACAAGCAATCAGCCCCAGCATTTT
J gene: TRBJ2-7; D gene: TRBD1; clone size: many; V gene: TRBV28; CDR3 protein: CATGTGEYEQYF; CDR3 DNA: TGTGCCACCGGGACAGGCGAGTACGAGCAGTACTTC
J gene: TRBJ2-1; D gene: NA; clone size: many; V gene: TRBV9; CDR3 protein: CASSGYGGSSTYNEQFF; CDR3 DNA: TGTGCCAGCAGCGGGTATGGAGGGTCCTCAACCTACAATGAGCAGTTCTTC
J gene: TRBJ2-1; D gene: NA; clone size: NA; V gene: TRBV7-8; CDR3 protein: CASSPEDYYNEQFF; CDR3 DNA: TGTGCCAGCAGTCCCGAAGATTACTACAATGAGCAGTTCTTC
J gene: TRBJ2-2; D gene: NA; clone size: many; V gene: TRBV7-2; CDR3 protein: CASSLMSFEGGELFF; CDR3 DNA: TGTGCCAGCAGCTTGATGAGTTTTGAGGGCGGGGAGCTGTTTTTT
J gene: TRBJ1-3; D gene: NA; clone size: NA; V gene: TRBV5-1; CDR3 protein: CASSYDSSGNTIYF; CDR3 DNA: TGCGCCAGCAGCTACGACAGCTCTGGAAACACCATATATTTT
J gene: TRBJ1-3; D gene: TRBD1; clone size: NA; V gene: TRBV5-6; CDR3 protein: CASSLPGTDPIGNTIYF; CDR3 DNA: TGTGCCAGCAGCTTGCCGGGGACAGACCCGATAGGAAACACCATATATTTT
J gene: TRBJ2-3; D gene: NA; clone size: many; V gene: TRBV29-1; CDR3 protein: CSVDFWGIGDTDTQYF; CDR3 DNA: TGCAGCGTTGATTTCTGGGGCATCGGTGACACAGATACGCAGTATTTT
J gene: TRBJ2-7; D gene: TRBD2; clone size: NA; V gene: TRBV5-1; CDR3 protein: CASGLSLAGSEQYF; CDR3 DNA: TGCGCCAGCGGCTTGAGTCTAGCGGGGAGTGAGCAGTACTTC
J gene: TRBJ2-7; D gene: NA; clone size: many; V gene: TRBV19; CDR3 protein: CASSTRQDYYEQYF; CDR3 DNA: TGTGCCAGTAGTACCCGACAGGACTACTACGAGCAGTACTTC
J gene: TRBJ2-1; D gene: TRBD2; clone size: NA; V gene: TRBV9; CDR3 protein: CASSVEVNRLAGDGNEQFF; CDR3 DNA: TGTGCCAGCAGCGTAGAGGTCAACAGACTAGCGGGAGATGGCAATGAGCAGTTCTTC
J gene: TRBJ1-4; D gene: NA; clone size: many; V gene: TRBV13; CDR3 protein: CASSLFNSNEKLFF; CDR3 DNA: TGTGCCAGCAGCTTATTTAACAGTAATGAAAAACTGTTTTTT
J gene: TRBJ2-5; D gene: TRBD1; clone size: many; V gene: TRBV5-6; CDR3 protein: CASSSGGRETQYF; CDR3 DNA: TGTGCCAGCAGCTCAGGGGGCCGGGAGACCCAGTACTTC